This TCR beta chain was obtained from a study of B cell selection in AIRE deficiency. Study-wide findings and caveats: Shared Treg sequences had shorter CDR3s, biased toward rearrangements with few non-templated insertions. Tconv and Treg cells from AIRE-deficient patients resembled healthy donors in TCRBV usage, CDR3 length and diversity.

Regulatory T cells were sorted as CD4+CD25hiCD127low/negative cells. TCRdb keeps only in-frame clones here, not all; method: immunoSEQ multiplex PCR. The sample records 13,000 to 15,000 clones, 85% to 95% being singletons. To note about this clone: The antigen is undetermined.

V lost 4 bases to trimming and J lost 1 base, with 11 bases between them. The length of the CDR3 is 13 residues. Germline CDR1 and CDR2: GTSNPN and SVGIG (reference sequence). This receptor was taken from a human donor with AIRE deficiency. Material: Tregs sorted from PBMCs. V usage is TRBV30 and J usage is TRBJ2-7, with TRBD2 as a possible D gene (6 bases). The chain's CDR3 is CAWNRRESYEQYF. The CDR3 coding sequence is TGTGCCTGGAACCGCCGGGAGTCCTACGAGCAGTACTTC.